The sequence of this T cell receptor beta chain was determined in a study of T cell repertoires in cytomegalovirus infection. TCRdb reprocessed the reads with MiXCR, giving one entry per CDR3 protein. The sample includes about 70,000 distinct CDR3 sequences, 20% to 25% of them seen just once. The CDR3 loop spans 15 amino acids. Germline CDR1 MNHEY, CDR2 SVGAGI. V was pared by 0 bases and J by 5 bases, with 11 bases between. This clonotype was observed a single time. Its antigen remains unknown. The receptor comes from a human donor in good health (CMV status not recorded). Some clones in this sample may be carry-over from other donors' samples. This chain connects TRBV6-5 to TRBJ2-1; possible D gene TRBD1, 5 bases. The specimen was CD8+ T cells from cultured PBMCs, collected from culture after CMV antigen stimulation. CDR3 amino acids: CASSYSLGQDNEQFF. The CDR3 DNA reads TGTGCCAGCAGTTACTCCCTCGGACAAGACAATGAGCAGTTCTTC.